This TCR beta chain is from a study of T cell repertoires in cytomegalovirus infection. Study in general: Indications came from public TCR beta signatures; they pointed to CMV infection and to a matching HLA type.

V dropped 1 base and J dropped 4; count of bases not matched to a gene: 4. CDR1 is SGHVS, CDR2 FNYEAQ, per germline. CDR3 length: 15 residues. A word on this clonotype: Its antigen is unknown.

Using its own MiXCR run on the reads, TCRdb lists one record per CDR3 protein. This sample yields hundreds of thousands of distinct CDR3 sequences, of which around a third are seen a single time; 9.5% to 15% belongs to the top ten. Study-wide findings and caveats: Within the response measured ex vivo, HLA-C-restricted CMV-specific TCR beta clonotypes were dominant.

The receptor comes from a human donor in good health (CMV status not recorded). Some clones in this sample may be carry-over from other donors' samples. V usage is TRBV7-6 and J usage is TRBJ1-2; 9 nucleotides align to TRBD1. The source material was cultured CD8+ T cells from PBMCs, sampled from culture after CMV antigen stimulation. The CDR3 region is CASSLDPDRGYGYTF. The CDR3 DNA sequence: TGTGCCAGCAGCTTAGACCCGGACAGGGGCTATGGCTACACCTTC. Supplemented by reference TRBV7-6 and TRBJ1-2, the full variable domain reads GAGVSQSPRYKVTKRGQDVALRCDPISGHVSLYWYRQALGQGPEFLTYFNYEAQQDKSGLPNDRFSAERPEGSISTLTIQRTEQRDSAMYRCASSLDPDRGYGYTFGSGTRLTVV.